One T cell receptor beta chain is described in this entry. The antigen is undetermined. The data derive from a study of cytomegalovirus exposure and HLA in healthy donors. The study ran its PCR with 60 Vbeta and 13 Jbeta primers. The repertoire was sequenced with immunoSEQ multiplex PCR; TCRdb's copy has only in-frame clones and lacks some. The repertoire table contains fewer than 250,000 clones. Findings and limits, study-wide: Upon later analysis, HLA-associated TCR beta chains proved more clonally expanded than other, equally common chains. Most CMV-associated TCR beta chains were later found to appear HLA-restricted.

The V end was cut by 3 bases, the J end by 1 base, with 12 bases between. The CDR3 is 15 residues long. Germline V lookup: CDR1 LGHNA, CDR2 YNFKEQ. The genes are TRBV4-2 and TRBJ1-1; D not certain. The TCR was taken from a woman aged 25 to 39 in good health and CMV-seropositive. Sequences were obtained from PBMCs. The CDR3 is CASSQGGKQNTEAFF. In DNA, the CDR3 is TGTGCCAGCAGCCAGGGCGGGAAGCAGAACACTGAAGCTTTCTTT.